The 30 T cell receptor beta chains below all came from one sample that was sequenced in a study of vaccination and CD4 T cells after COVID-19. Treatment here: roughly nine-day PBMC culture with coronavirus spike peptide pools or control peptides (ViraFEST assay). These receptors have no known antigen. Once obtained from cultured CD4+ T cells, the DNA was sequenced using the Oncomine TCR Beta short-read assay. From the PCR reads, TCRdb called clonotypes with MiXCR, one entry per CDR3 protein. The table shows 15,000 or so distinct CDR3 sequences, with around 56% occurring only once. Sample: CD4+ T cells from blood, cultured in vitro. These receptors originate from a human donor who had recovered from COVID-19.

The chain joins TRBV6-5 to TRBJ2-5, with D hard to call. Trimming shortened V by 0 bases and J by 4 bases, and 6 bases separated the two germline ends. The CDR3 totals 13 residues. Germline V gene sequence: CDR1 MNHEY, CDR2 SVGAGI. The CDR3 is CASSYSWGETQYF. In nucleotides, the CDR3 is TGTGCCAGCAGTTACTCCTGGGGAGAGACCCAGTACTTC.

Here the CDR3 reads CASRKGQGEAFF. CDR3 nucleotides: TGTGCCAGCAGGAAGGGACAAGGAGAAGCTTTCTTT. The chain links TRBV27 to TRBJ1-1; tentative D call: TRBD1 (6 bases). There are 12 residues in the CDR3. V lost 6 bases and J lost 8, with 13 bases in between. CDR1 MNHEY and CDR2 SMNVEV come from the germline V gene (reference sequence).

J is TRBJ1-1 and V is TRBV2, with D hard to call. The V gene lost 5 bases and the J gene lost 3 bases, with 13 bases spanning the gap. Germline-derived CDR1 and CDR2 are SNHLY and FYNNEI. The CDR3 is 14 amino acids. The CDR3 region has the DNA TGTGCCAGCAGTCTGACCTCCCCGGACACTGAAGCTTTCTTT. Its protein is CASSLTSPDTEAFF.

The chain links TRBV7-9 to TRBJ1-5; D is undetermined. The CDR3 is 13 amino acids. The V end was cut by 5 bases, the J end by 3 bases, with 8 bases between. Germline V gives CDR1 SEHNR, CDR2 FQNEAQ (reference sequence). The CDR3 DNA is TGTGCCAGCAGCACAGATCTCAATCAGCCCCAGCATTTT. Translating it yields CASSTDLNQPQHF.

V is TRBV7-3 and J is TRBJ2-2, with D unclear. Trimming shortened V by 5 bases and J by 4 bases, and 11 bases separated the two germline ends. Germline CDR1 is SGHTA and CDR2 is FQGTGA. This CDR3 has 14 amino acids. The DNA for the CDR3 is TGTGCCAGCAGCGCAGTAGTTAGCACCGGGGAGCTGTTTTTT. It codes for CASSAVVSTGELFF. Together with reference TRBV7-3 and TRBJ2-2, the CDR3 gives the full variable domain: GAGVSQTPSNKVTEKGKYVELRCDPISGHTALYWYRQSLGQGPEFLIYFQGTGAADDSGLPNDRFFAVRPEGSVSTLKIQRTERGDSAVYLCASSAVVSTGELFFGEGSRLTVL.

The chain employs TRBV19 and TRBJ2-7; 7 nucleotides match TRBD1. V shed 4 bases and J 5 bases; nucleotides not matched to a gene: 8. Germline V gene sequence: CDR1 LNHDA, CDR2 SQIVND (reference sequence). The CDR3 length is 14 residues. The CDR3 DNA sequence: TGTGCCAGTAGTAGGAGACAGGGTATGGACGAGCAGTACTTC. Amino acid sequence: CASSRRQGMDEQYF.

The CDR3 DNA reads as TGTGCCAGTAGGCCACAGGGTCTCTATGGCTACACCTTC. Protein product: CASRPQGLYGYTF. The rearrangement joins TRBV19 to TRBJ1-2; possibly TRBD1 for D (6 bases). The V end was cut by 6 bases, the J end by 4 bases, with 12 bases between. CDR3 size: 13 residues. Germline lookup yields CDR1 LNHDA and CDR2 SQIVND (reference sequence).

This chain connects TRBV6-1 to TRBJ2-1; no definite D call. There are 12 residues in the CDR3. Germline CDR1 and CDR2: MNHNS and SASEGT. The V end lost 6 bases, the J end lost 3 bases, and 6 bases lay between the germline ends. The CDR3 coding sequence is TGTGCCAGCAGAGCCAGCTACAATGAGCAGTTCTTC. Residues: CASRASYNEQFF.

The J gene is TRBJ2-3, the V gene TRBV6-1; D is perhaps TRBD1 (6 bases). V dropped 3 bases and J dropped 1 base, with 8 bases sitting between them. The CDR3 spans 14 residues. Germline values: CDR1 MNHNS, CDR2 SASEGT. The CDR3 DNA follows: TGTGCCAGCAGTGAGGGGGCGGGCACAGATACGCAGTATTTT. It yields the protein CASSEGAGTDTQYF.

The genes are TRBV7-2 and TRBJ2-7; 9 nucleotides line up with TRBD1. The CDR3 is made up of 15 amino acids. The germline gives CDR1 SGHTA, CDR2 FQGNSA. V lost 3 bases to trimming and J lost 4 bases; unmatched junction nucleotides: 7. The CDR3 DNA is TGTGCCAGCAGCTTCGACAGGGGGAGATCTTACGAGCAGTACTTC. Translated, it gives CASSFDRGRSYEQYF.

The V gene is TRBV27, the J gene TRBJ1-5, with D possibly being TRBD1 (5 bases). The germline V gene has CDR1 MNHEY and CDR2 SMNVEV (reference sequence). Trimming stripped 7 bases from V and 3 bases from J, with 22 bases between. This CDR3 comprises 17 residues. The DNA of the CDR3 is TGTGCCAGCATTAGTAAAGGACTAGGGGAAGACAATCAGCCCCAGCATTTT. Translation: CASISKGLGEDNQPQHF.

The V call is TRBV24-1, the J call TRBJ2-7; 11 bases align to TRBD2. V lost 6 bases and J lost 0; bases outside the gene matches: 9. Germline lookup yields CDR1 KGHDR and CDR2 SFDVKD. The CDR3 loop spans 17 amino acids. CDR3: CATSPNGGLAASYEQYF. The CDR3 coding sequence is TGTGCCACCAGTCCTAACGGGGGACTAGCGGCCTCCTACGAGCAGTACTTC.

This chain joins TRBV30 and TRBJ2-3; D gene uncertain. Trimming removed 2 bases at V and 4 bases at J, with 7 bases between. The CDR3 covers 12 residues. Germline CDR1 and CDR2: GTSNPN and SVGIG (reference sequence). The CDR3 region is CAWSSSSDTQYF. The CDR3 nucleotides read TGTGCCTGGAGTTCTAGTTCAGATACGCAGTATTTT.

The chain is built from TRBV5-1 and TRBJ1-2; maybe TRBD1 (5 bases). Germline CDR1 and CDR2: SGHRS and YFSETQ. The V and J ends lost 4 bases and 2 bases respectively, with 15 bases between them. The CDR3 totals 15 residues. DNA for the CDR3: TGCGCCAGCAGCCCTACAGGCAACTTCAACTATGGCTACACCTTC. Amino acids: CASSPTGNFNYGYTF.

The CDR3 loop is CASSLGGASLAYEQYF. The CDR3 DNA is TGCGCCAGCAGCTTGGGAGGGGCGAGTCTGGCTTACGAGCAGTACTTC. This chain uses TRBV5-1 with TRBJ2-7; possibly TRBD1 or TRBD2 for D (5 bases each). This CDR3 contains 16 residues. Germline V gives CDR1 SGHRS, CDR2 YFSETQ. Trimming removed 0 bases from V and 4 bases from J, with 17 bases in between.

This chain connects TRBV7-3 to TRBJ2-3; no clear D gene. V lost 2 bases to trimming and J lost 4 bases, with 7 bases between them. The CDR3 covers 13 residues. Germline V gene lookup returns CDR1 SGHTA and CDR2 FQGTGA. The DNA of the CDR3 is TGTGCCAGCAGCTTAGGTCCCGCAGATACGCAGTATTTT. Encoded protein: CASSLGPADTQYF.

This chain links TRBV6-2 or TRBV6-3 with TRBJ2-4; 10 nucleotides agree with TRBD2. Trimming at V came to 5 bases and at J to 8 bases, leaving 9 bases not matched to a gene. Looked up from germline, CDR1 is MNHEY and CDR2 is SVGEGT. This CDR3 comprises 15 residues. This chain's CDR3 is CASSEASGSWDIQYF. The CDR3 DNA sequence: TGTGCCAGCAGTGAGGCTAGCGGGAGTTGGGACATTCAGTACTTC.

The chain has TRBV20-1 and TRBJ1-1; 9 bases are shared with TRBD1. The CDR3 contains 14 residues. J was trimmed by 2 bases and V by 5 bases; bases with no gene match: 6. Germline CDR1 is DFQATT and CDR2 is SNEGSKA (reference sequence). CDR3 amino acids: CSARQGVLNTEAFF. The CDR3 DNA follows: TGCAGTGCTCGACAGGGGGTCCTCAACACTGAAGCTTTCTTT.

The CDR3: CASNYNQGKSTDTQYF. The CDR3 nucleotides read TGTGCCAGCAATTATAACCAGGGGAAAAGCACAGATACGCAGTATTTT. The V gene is TRBV27, the J gene TRBJ2-3; possible D gene TRBD1, 6 bases. Trimming stripped 7 bases from V and 0 bases from J, with 17 bases between. This CDR3 comprises 16 residues. Germline V CDR1 and CDR2: MNHEY, SMNVEV (reference sequence).

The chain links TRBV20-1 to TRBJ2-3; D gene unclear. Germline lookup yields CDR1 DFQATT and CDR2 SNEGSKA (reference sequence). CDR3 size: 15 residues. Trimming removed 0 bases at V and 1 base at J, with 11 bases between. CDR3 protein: CSARDPNSGTDTQYF. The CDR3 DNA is TGCAGTGCTAGAGATCCAAACAGTGGCACAGATACGCAGTATTTT.

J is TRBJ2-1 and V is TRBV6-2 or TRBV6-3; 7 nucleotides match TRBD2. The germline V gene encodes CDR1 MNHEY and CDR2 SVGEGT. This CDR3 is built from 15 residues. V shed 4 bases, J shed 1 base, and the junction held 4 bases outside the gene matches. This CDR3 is CASSSLAASYNEQFF. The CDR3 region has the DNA TGTGCCAGCAGTTCGCTAGCGGCATCCTACAATGAGCAGTTCTTC.

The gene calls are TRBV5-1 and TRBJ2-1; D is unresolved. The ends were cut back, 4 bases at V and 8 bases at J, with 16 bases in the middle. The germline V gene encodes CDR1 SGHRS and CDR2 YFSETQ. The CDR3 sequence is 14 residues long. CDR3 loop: CASSITGDQDEQFF. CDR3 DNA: TGCGCCAGCAGCATCACCGGCGACCAAGATGAGCAGTTCTTC.

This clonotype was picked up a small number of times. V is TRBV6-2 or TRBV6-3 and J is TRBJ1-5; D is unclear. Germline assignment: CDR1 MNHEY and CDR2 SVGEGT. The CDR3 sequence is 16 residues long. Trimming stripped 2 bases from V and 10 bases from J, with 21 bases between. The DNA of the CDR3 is TGTGCCAGCAGTTACCCCCGGCAGGTCTTGGATCGACCCCAGCATTTT. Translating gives CASSYPRQVLDRPQHF.

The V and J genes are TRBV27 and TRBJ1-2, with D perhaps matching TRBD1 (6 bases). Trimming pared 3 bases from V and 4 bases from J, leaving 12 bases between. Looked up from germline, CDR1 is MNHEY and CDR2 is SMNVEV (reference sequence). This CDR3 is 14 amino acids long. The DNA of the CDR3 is TGTGCCAGCAGTTTTCGACAGGTTGGCTATGGCTACACCTTC. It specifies CASSFRQVGYGYTF.

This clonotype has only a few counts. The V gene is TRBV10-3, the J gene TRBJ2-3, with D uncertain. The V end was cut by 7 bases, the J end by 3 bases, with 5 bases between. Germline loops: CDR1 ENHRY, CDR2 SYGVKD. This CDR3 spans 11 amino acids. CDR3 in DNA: TGTGCCATCAAAGGGACAGATACGCAGTATTTT. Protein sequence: CAIKGTDTQYF.

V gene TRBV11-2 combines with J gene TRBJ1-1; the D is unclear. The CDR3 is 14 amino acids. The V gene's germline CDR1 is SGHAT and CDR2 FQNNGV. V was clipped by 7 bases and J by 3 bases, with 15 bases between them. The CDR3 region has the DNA TGTGCCAGCACCTTCCCCTGGGAGGACACTGAAGCTTTCTTT. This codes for CASTFPWEDTEAFF.

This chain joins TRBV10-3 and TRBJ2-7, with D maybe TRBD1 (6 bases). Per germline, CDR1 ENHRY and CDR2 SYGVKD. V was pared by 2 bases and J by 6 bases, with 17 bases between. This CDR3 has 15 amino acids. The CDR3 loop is CAISEGGGTAREQYF. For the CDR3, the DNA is TGTGCCATCAGTGAGGGGGGCGGCACAGCCCGCGAGCAGTACTTC.

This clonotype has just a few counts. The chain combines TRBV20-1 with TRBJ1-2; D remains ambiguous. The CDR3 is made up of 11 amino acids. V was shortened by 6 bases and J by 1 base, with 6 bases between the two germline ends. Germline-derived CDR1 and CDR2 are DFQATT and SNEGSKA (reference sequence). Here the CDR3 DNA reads TGCAGTGCCGTGTATAACTATGGCTACACCTTC. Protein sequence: CSAVYNYGYTF.

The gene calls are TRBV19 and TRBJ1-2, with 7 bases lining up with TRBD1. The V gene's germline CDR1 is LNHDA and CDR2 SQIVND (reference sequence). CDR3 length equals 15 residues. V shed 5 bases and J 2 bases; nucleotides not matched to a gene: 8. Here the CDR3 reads CASSVRQGSNYGYTF. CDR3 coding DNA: TGTGCCAGTAGTGTACGACAGGGATCCAACTATGGCTACACCTTC.

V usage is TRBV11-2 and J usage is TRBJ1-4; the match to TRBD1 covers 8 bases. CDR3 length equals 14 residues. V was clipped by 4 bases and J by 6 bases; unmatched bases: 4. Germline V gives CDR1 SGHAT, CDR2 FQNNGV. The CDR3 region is CASSSTGDDEKLFF. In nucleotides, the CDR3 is TGTGCCAGCAGCTCGACAGGGGATGATGAAAAACTGTTTTTT.